A selection of T cell receptor beta chains follows, all from one sample in a study of metastatic and nonmetastatic thyroid tumors. TCRdb re-clonotyped the PCR reads through MiXCR. Here the sample spans 10,000 to 15,000 clones, under 30% being singletons. Sequencing used tumor tissue. The receptors derive from a female donor with papillary thyroid cancer or a benign thyroid nodule (not recorded which). Some clones in this sample may be carry-over from other donors' samples. Each CDR3 is given with its conserved first and last residue. The D gene is left open where the match is weak. The size of a clone is reported for some rows only, either as once, few or many, or as a class for expanded clones.

v_call	clone_size	d_call	j_call	cdr3_nt	cdr3_aa
TRBV5-1	many	-	TRBJ2-1	TGCGCCAGCAGCTTGGGCAATGAGCAGTTCTTC	CASSLGNEQFF
TRBV6-4	few	TRBD2	TRBJ2-1	TGTGCCAGCAGTGACTCGGGCGGGAGTGAGATTCATGAGCAGTTCTTC	CASSDSGGSEIHEQFF
TRBV2	few	-	TRBJ1-1	TGTGCCAGCAGTCCCTCGGGAGGGTCCCGAAGTGGAGCTTTCTTT	CASSPSGGSRSGAFF
TRBV7-3	-	TRBD1	TRBJ2-6	TGTGCCAGCAGCTTAACGGGACAGGGGGACTCTGGGGCCAACGTCCTGACTTTC	CASSLTGQGDSGANVLTF
TRBV20-1	-	TRBD1	TRBJ1-5	TGCAGTGCCGAGACTGACAGGGATAATCAGCCCCAGCATTTT	CSAETDRDNQPQHF
TRBV7-9	many	TRBD1	TRBJ1-3	TGTGCCAGCAGACCTGGTACAGGGGGCATCTCTGGAAACACCATATATTTT	CASRPGTGGISGNTIYF
TRBV9	-	-	TRBJ2-7	TGTGCCAGCAGCGTCGGGGGTCTGTCCTACGAGCAGTACTTC	CASSVGGLSYEQYF
TRBV20-1	-	-	TRBJ1-6	TGCAGTGCTAGGGGAACAGGGAGGAGTTCACCCCTCCACTTT	CSARGTGRSSPLHF
TRBV20-1	many	TRBD2	TRBJ2-1	TGCAGTGCCACAACACTAGCGGGAGGGGGGAATGAGCAGTTCTTC	CSATTLAGGGNEQFF
TRBV20-1	-	TRBD2	TRBJ2-1	TGCAGTGCTAGACTAGCGGGCTCCTACAATGAGCAGTTCTTC	CSARLAGSYNEQFF
TRBV5-1	-	-	TRBJ2-2	TGCGCCAGCAGCCCGGAGCTGGGACGGACCGGGGAGCTGTTTTTT	CASSPELGRTGELFF
TRBV18	many	-	TRBJ1-6	TGTGCCAGCTCACCAGACCACTACAGGGACTCACCCCTCCACTTT	CASSPDHYRDSPLHF
TRBV28	few	TRBD1	TRBJ1-1	TGTGCCAGCAGTTTAAGCACAGGGGTTGGTACTGAAGCTTTCTTT	CASSLSTGVGTEAFF
TRBV15	-	TRBD1	TRBJ2-7	TGTGCCACCAGCAGACGACAGGGTTACGAGCAGTACTTC	CATSRRQGYEQYF
TRBV15	many	-	TRBJ1-2	TGTGCCACCAGCAGAGAAGTCCGTCGGGCTGGCTATGGCTACACCTTC	CATSREVRRAGYGYTF
TRBV20-1	-	TRBD1	TRBJ1-6	TGCAGTGCTAGCGAGGGGCCAGGGGGTAATTCACCCCTCCACTTT	CSASEGPGGNSPLHF
TRBV7-9	medium-sized	-	TRBJ1-2	TGTGCCAGCAGCGCCACACCGGCGGGCTACACCTTC	CASSATPAGYTF
TRBV4-2	many	-	TRBJ2-1	TGTGCCAGCAGCCGCGCTTTAGACAATGAGCAGTTCTTC	CASSRALDNEQFF
TRBV6-5	few	-	TRBJ2-5	TGTGCCAGCACCCCGGAGCGAGAGACCCAGTACTTC	CASTPERETQYF
TRBV7-9	medium-sized	-	TRBJ2-2	TGTGCCAGCAGCTTAGTGGTGGGGGCCCTGTTTTTT	CASSLVVGALFF
TRBV2	-	-	TRBJ1-3	TGTGCCAGCAGACGTGGGTCTGGAAACACCATATATTTT	CASRRGSGNTIYF
TRBV7-7	medium-sized	TRBD2	TRBJ2-1	TGTGCTAGCAGCGAGGGACTAGCGTCCTACAATGAGCAGTTCTTC	CASSEGLASYNEQFF
TRBV6-1	few	-	TRBJ1-2	TGTGCCGCGCTCCAGACAATCCTTGGGTATGGCTACACCTTC	CAALQTILGYGYTF
TRBV6-1	many	-	TRBJ2-1	TGTGCCAGCAGAGGGTCTTTCTCCTACAATGAGCAGTTCTTC	CASRGSFSYNEQFF
TRBV5-5	-	-	TRBJ1-4	TGTGCCAGCAGCTTGTCAACAGGGAGTGAAAAACTGTTTTTT	CASSLSTGSEKLFF
TRBV11-2	-	TRBD1	TRBJ2-7	TGTGCCAGCAGCTTGGGGAGGGGACAGGGGTACCACGAGCAGTACTTC	CASSLGRGQGYHEQYF
TRBV5-6	-	-	TRBJ2-7	TGTGCCAGCAGCTTGGCAGGGTCGACCTACGAGCAGTACTTC	CASSLAGSTYEQYF
TRBV11-1	many	-	TRBJ2-1	TGTGCCAGCAGCGCTTCGAGAGCGAGCTCCTACAATGAGCAGTTCTTC	CASSASRASSYNEQFF
TRBV4-1	large	-	TRBJ1-5	TGCGCCAGCAGCCAGGAACCCCGGGGGCCCCAGCATTTT	CASSQEPRGPQHF